This record covers a single T cell receptor beta chain. This CDR3 comprises 18 residues. CDR1 is SGHAT and CDR2 is FQNNGV in the germline V gene. The ends were cut back, 5 bases at V and 0 bases at J, with 17 bases in the middle. This sample was taken from a study of metastatic and nonmetastatic thyroid tumors. TCRdb re-called the PCR reads via MiXCR. The sample shows 40,000 to 55,000 clones, approximately 15% of them seen only once. All patients were untreated before thyroid surgery. This sequence was found in a female donor with papillary thyroid cancer or a benign thyroid nodule (not recorded which). Some clones in this sample may be carry-over from other donors' samples. The sequenced material came from blood. This chain uses TRBV11-2 with TRBJ1-6; D perhaps matches TRBD1 (5 bases). In DNA form, the CDR3 reads TGTGCCAGCAGCCCCACAGGATTACGGAGCTCCTATAATTCACCCCTCCACTTT. Translated, it gives CASSPTGLRSSYNSPLHF.